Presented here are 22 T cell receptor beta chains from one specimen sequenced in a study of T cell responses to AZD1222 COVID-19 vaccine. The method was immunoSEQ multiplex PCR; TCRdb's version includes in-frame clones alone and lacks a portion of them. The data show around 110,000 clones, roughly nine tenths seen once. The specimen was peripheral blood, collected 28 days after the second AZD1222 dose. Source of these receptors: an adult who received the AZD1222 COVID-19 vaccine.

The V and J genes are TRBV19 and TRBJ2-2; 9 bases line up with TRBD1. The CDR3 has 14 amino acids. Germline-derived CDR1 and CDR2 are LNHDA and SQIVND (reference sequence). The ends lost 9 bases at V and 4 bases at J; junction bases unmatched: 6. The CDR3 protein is CASRDREGTGELFF. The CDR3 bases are TGTGCCAGCAGGGACAGGGAGGGCACCGGGGAGCTGTTTTTT.

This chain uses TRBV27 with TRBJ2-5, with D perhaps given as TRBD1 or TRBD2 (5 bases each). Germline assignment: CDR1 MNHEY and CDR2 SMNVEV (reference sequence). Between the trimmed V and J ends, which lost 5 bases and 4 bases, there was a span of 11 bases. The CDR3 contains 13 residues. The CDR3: CASSVPGRETQYF. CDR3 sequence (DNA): TGTGCCAGCAGTGTACCGGGACGAGAGACCCAGTACTTC.

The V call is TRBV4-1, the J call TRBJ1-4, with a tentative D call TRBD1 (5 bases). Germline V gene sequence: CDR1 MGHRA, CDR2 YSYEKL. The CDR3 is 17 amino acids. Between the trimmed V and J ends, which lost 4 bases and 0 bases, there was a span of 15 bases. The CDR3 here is CASSLGGGRATNEKLFF. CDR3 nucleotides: TGCGCCAGCAGCCTTGGGGGGGGAAGGGCAACTAATGAAAAACTGTTTTTT.

Here the CDR3 reads CASSIAASGSFYNEQFF. CDR3 DNA: TGTGCCAGTAGTATAGCGGCTAGCGGGAGTTTCTACAATGAGCAGTTCTTC. The chain recombines TRBV19 with TRBJ2-1; 10 nucleotides match TRBD2. Germline V gene data show CDR1 as LNHDA and CDR2 as SQIVND (reference sequence). This CDR3 comprises 17 residues. With 1 base clipped from V and 3 bases from J, the junction kept 6 bases outside the gene matches.

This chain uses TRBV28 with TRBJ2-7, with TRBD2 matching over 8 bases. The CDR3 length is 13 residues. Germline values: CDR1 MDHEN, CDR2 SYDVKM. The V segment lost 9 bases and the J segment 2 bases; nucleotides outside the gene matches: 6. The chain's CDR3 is CASCPGLAYEQYF. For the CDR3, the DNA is TGTGCCAGTTGCCCGGGACTAGCCTACGAGCAGTACTTC.

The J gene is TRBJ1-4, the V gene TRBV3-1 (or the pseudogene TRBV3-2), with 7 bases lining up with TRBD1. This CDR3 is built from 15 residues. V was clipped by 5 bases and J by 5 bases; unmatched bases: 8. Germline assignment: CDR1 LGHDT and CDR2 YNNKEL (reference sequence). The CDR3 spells CASSTNRGGNEKLFF. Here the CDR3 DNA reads TGTGCCAGCAGCACCAACAGGGGAGGGAATGAAAAACTGTTTTTT.

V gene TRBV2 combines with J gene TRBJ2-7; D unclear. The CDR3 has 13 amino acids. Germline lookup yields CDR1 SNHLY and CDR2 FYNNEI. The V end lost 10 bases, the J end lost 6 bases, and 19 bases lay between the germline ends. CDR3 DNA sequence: TGTGCCACCCCCGGTGTCTCGGCCGGCGAGCAGTACTTC. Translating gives CATPGVSAGEQYF.

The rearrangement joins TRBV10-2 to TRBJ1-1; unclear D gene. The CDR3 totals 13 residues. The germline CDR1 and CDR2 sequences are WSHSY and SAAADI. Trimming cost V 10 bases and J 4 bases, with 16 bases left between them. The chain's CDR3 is CATNEGGGTEAFF. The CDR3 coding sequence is TGCGCCACCAACGAGGGCGGAGGCACTGAAGCTTTCTTT.

In DNA, the CDR3 is TGTGCCAGTAGTCTAGCGACGGAGAACACTGAAGCTTTCTTT. Its protein product is CASSLATENTEAFF. The chain uses TRBV19 and TRBJ1-1; D remains unclear. Germline V CDR1 and CDR2: LNHDA, SQIVND (reference sequence). Between the trimmed V and J ends, which lost 5 bases and 1 base, there was a span of 11 bases. The CDR3 spans 14 residues.

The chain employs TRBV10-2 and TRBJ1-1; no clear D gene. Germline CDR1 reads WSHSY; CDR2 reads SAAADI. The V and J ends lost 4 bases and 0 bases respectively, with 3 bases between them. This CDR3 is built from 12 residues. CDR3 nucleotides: TGCGCCAGCAGTGTGATGAACACTGAAGCTTTCTTT. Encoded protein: CASSVMNTEAFF.

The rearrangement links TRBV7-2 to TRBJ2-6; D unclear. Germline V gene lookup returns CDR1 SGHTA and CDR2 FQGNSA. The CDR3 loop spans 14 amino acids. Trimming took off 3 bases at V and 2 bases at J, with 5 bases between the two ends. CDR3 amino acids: CASSFPTGANVLTF. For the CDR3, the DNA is TGTGCCAGCAGCTTCCCCACTGGGGCCAACGTCCTGACTTTC.

CDR3 amino acids: CASSDSTSGAGTDTQYF. As DNA, the CDR3 is TGTGCCAGCAGTGACTCGACTAGCGGGGCGGGAACAGATACGCAGTATTTT. The rearrangement uses TRBV6-4 and TRBJ2-3, with 11 bases that match TRBD2. After removal of 0 bases from V and 3 bases from J, the junction contained 5 bases not matched to a gene. The CDR3 loop spans 17 amino acids. Germline CDR1 and CDR2: MRHNA and SNTAGT.

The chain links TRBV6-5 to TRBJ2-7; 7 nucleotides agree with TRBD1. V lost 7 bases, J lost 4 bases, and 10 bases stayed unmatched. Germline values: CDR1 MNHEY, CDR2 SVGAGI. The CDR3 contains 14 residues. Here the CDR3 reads CASTRQGGNYEQYF. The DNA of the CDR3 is TGTGCCAGCACTCGACAGGGTGGGAATTACGAGCAGTACTTC.

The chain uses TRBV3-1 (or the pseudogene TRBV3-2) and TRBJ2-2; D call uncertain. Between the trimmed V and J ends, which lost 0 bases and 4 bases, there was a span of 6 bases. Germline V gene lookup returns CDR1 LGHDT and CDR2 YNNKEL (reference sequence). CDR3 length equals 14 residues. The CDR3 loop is CASSQDLSTGELFF. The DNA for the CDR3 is TGTGCCAGCAGCCAAGATCTATCCACCGGGGAGCTGTTTTTT.

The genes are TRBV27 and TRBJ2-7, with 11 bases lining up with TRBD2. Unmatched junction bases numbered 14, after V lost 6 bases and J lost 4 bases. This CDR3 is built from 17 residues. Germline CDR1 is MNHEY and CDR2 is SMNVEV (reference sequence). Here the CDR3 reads CASRLAGVSPLAYEQYF. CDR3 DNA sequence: TGTGCCAGCAGACTAGCGGGAGTTAGTCCCTTGGCTTACGAGCAGTACTTC.

The CDR3 DNA reads TGTGCCAGCAGCAAAACTACCTATGGGACAGCGACGCTTCGGCAGGGGTTCAAGGAGACCCAGTACTTC. Translated, it gives CASSKTTYGTATLRQGFKETQYF. The chain is built from TRBV21-1 and TRBJ2-5; the table's D call of TRBD1 was not tested on the DNA. TRBV21-1 is a pseudogene. The CDR3 covers 23 residues.

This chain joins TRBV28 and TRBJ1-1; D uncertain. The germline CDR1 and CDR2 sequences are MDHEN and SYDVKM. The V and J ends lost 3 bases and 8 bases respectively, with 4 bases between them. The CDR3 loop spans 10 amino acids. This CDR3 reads CASSFLEAFF. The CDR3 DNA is TGTGCCAGCAGTTTCCTAGAAGCTTTCTTT.

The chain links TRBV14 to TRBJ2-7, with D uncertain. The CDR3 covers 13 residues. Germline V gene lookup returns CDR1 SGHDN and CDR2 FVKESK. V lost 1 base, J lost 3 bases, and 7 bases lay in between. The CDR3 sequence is CASSQAGGYEQYF. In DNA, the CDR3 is TGTGCCAGCAGCCAAGCAGGCGGCTACGAGCAGTACTTC.

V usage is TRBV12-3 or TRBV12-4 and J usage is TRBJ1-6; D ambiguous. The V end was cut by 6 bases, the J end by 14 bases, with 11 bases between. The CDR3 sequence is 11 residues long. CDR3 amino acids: CASSSQYTLHF. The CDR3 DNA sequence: TGTGCCAGCAGCTCCCAGTACACCCTCCACTTT.

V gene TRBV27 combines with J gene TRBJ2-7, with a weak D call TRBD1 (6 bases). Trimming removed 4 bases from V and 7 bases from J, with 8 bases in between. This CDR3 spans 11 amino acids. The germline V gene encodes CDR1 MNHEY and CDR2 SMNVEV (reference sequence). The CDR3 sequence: CASSYRGEQYF. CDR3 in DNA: TGTGCCAGCAGTTATAGGGGGGAGCAGTACTTC.

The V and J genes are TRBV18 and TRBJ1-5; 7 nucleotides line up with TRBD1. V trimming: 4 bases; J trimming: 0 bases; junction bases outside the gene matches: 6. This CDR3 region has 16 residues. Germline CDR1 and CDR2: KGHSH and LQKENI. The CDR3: CASSLTGQNSNQPQHF. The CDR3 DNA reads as TGTGCCAGCTCACTAACGGGACAGAATAGCAATCAGCCCCAGCATTTT.

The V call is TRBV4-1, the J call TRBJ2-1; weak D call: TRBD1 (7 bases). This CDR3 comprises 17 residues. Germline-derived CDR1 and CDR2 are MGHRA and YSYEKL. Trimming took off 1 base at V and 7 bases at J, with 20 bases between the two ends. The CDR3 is CASSQANLGGGANEQFF. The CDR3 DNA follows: TGCGCCAGCAGCCAAGCAAACCTAGGAGGGGGCGCGAATGAGCAGTTCTTC.